The 10 T cell receptor beta chains below were found in one sample sequenced in a study of blood T cells in healthy people across ages. It was with a sample-barcoded 5' primer and a J-beta primer mix that a second PCR of about 6 to 11 cycles was run. From the 5' RACE reads, TCRdb called clonotypes with MiXCR, one entry per CDR3 protein. The profile shows roughly 900,000 distinct CDR3 sequences, roughly 50% of them singletons. What was sequenced was blood. The receptors originated from a man aged 25-40 years in good health.

The chain's CDR3 is CASSFRRQGPTYEQYF. The CDR3 bases are TGTGCCAGCAGTTTCCGCCGACAGGGACCTACCTACGAGCAGTACTTC. The chain uses TRBV6-1 and TRBJ2-5; TRBD1 matches 7 bases. The better agreement between TRBJ2-7 and the DNA end casts doubt on the J call. In germline, CDR1 is MNHNS, CDR2 SASEGT. The CDR3 is 16 amino acids.

The chain employs TRBV21-1 and TRBJ2-7. TRBV21-1 is listed as a pseudogene. The CDR3 totals 13 residues. As DNA, the CDR3 is TGTGCCAGCAGCAGAGGGTTTGTCTACGAGCAGTACTTC. Residues: CASSRGFVYEQYF.

The CDR3: CASSSGTSGEYNEQFF. The CDR3 nucleotides are TGCGCCAGCAGCTCCGGGACTAGCGGGGAATACAATGAGCAGTTCTTC. The V call is TRBV5-1, the J call TRBJ2-1; 13 bases map to TRBD2. The V gene's germline CDR1 is SGHRS and CDR2 YFSETQ. V trimming: 3 bases; J trimming: 4 bases; junction bases outside the gene matches: 4. The CDR3 loop spans 16 amino acids.

This sequence joins TRBV4-1 and TRBJ1-2; D call uncertain. In germline, CDR1 is MGHRA, CDR2 YSYEKL. This CDR3 has 16 amino acids. V was pared by 0 bases and J by 2 bases, with 13 bases between. The CDR3 sequence is CASSQDETDRNYGYTF. The CDR3 DNA follows: TGCGCCAGCAGCCAAGACGAGACCGATCGAAACTATGGCTACACCTTC.

The rearrangement uses TRBV20-1 and TRBJ2-7, with 11 nucleotides matching TRBD2. Germline lookup yields CDR1 DFQATT and CDR2 SNEGSKA (reference sequence). V trimming: 6 bases; J trimming: 5 bases; junction bases outside the gene matches: 12. The CDR3 has 15 amino acids. The CDR3 DNA sequence: TGCAGTGCGCCGAACGCCGGGACTAGCGGCGACGAGCAGTACTTC. This sequence encodes CSAPNAGTSGDEQYF.

The chain recombines TRBV15 with TRBJ1-1; the match to TRBD1 covers 7 bases. Trimming at V came to 1 base and at J to 4 bases, leaving 12 bases not matched to a gene. The CDR3 runs 17 residues. The germline V gene encodes CDR1 LNHNV and CDR2 YYDKDF (reference sequence). The CDR3 loop is CATSRVGQGVAGTEAFF. In DNA, the CDR3 is TGTGCCACCAGCAGAGTTGGTCAGGGGGTGGCTGGCACTGAAGCTTTCTTT.

This clonotype was observed a few times. The chain employs TRBV20-1 and TRBJ1-1; 7 nucleotides agree with TRBD1. Trimming removed 5 bases from V and 1 base from J; junction bases left unmatched: 7. CDR3 length equals 14 residues. Looked up from germline, CDR1 is DFQATT and CDR2 is SNEGSKA (reference sequence). The CDR3: CSAFTGEWNTEAFF. In DNA form, the CDR3 reads TGCAGTGCTTTTACAGGGGAGTGGAACACTGAAGCTTTCTTT.

The chain combines TRBV3-1 with TRBJ2-5; TRBD2 agrees at 7 bases. The V and J ends lost 8 bases and 2 bases, in that order; junction bases with no gene match: 2. The CDR3 sequence is 12 residues long. The germline V gene has CDR1 LGHDT and CDR2 YNNKEL (reference sequence). The chain's CDR3 is CASHSGQETQYF. The CDR3 bases are TGTGCCAGCCATAGCGGGCAAGAGACCCAGTACTTC.

The chain combines TRBV7-2 with TRBJ1-1; D remains ambiguous. The CDR3 consists of 13 residues. Germline lookup yields CDR1 SGHTA and CDR2 FQGNSA. V was shortened by 5 bases and J by 6 bases, with 13 bases between the two germline ends. In DNA, the CDR3 is TGTGCCAGCAGCACACTTTCGAGATCTGAAGCTTTCTTT. Protein sequence: CASSTLSRSEAFF.

The V call is TRBV9, the J call TRBJ2-1, with 10 bases fitting TRBD1. Germline V gene data show CDR1 as SGDLS and CDR2 as YYNGEE. The CDR3 length is 15 residues. J gave up 10 bases and V 2 bases, and 9 bases lay outside the gene matches. The CDR3 coding sequence is TGTGCCAGCAGCGTGGGACAGGGGCTTCCCTACGAGCAGTTCTTC. It yields the protein CASSVGQGLPYEQFF.